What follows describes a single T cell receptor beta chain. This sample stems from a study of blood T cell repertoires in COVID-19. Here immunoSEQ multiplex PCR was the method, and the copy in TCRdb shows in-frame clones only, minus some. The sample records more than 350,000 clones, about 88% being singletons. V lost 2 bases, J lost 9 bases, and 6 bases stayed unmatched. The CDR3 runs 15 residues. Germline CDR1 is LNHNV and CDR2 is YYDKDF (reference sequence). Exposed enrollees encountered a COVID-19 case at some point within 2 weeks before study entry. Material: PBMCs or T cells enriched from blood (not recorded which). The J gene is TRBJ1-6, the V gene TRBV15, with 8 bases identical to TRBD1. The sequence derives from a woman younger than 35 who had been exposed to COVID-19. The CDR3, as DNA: TGTGCCACCAGCAGACTCGACAGGGGTGGTTCACCCCTCCACTTT. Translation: CATSRLDRGGSPLHF.